The 17 T cell receptor beta chains listed next were all sequenced from one sample in a study of shared clonotypes between healthy human individuals. Generated by immunoSEQ multiplex PCR, the TCRdb table keeps only in-frame clones and is missing some. The sample lists some 530,000 clones, roughly 80% occurring once. The specimen sequenced was PBMCs. The receptors derive from a woman aged 40 to 50 in good health. Some clones in this sample may be carry-over from other donors' samples.

The chain carries TRBV29-1 and TRBJ2-3; D is ambiguous. V lost 6 bases and J 2 bases, leaving 15 bases between the germline ends. The germline V gene encodes CDR1 SQVTM and CDR2 ANQGSEA. CDR3 size: 14 residues. The CDR3 sequence is CSVSRVVHTDTQYF. CDR3 coding DNA: TGCAGCGTAAGTAGGGTGGTACACACAGATACGCAGTATTTT.

About this clone itself: A far larger clone is off by one base, so a read error is likely. This likely comes from a read error, as the CDR3 has no conserved phenylalanine or tryptophan at its end. V gene TRBV30 combines with J gene TRBJ2-7, with TRBD1 identical over 10 bases. After removal of 3 bases from V and 5 bases from J, the junction contained 4 bases not matched to a gene. Germline V gives CDR1 GTSNPN, CDR2 SVGIG (reference sequence). The CDR3 covers 13 residues. CDR3 bases: TGTGCCTGGAGGGGACAGGGGTTGAACGAGCAGTACTCC. This sequence encodes CAWRGQGLNEQYS.

The chain employs TRBV7-3 and TRBJ1-1, with D hard to call. Germline loops: CDR1 SGHTA, CDR2 FQGTGA. The CDR3 spans 13 residues. V lost 1 base and J 3 bases, leaving 6 bases between the germline ends. The CDR3 protein is CASSLNSDTEAFF. The CDR3 nucleotides read TGTGCCAGCAGCTTAAATTCGGACACTGAAGCTTTCTTT.

The chain links TRBV19 to TRBJ2-1; D unclear. Germline V gene data show CDR1 as LNHDA and CDR2 as SQIVND (reference sequence). V was clipped by 3 bases and J by 3 bases, with 6 bases between them. This CDR3 is 13 amino acids long. The CDR3 DNA sequence: TGTGCCAGTAGTATGTCGGACTACAATGAGCAGTTCTTC. This codes for CASSMSDYNEQFF.

This chain links TRBV7-2 with TRBJ2-7, with TRBD2 identical over 8 bases. Germline values: CDR1 SGHTA, CDR2 FQGNSA. V dropped 1 base and J dropped 5; count of bases not matched to a gene: 7. The CDR3 has 15 amino acids. The CDR3 loop reads CASSLVSSGSDEQYF. The CDR3 nucleotides read TGTGCCAGCAGCTTAGTATCCAGCGGGAGCGACGAGCAGTACTTC.

This clone was seen a single time. V gene TRBV5-1 combines with J gene TRBJ2-3; 7 bases are shared with TRBD1. Germline V gene lookup returns CDR1 SGHRS and CDR2 YFSETQ. The V segment lost 4 bases and the J segment 4 bases; nucleotides outside the gene matches: 6. The CDR3 length is 14 residues. CDR3 protein: CASSHDRAADTQYF. In DNA form, the CDR3 reads TGCGCCAGCAGCCATGACAGGGCGGCAGATACGCAGTATTTT. Full variable domain (outside the CDR3, taken from reference TRBV5-1 and TRBJ2-3): KAGVTQTPRYLIKTRGQQVTLSCSPISGHRSVSWYQQTPGQGLQFLFEYFSETQRNKGNFPGRFSGRQFSNSRSEMNVSTLELGDSALYLCASSHDRAADTQYFGPGTRLTVL.

On this clone itself: A much bigger clone sits one base away, suggesting this may be a read error. The genes are TRBV4-3 and TRBJ2-5; D might be TRBD1 or TRBD2, each matching 5 bases. The germline V gene has CDR1 LGHNA and CDR2 YSLEER. V shed 1 base and J shed 5 bases, with 11 bases lying between them. This CDR3 contains 14 residues. This CDR3 is CASSQGFREETQYF. CDR3 DNA sequence: TGCGCCAGCAGCCAAGGATTCAGGGAGGAGACCCAGTACTTC.

This clone was seen many times. The V and J genes are TRBV14 and TRBJ2-7; 8 nucleotides line up with TRBD2. J was trimmed by 3 bases and V by 0 bases; bases with no gene match: 10. This CDR3 has 17 amino acids. CDR1 is SGHDN, CDR2 FVKESK, per germline. The DNA of the CDR3 is TGTGCCAGCAGCCAAGATGGGGGAGCGGGAGCGGTCTACGAGCAGTACTTC. Protein product: CASSQDGGAGAVYEQYF.

Regarding this clone: It differs at one base from a far larger clone, so likely a read error. The chain is built from TRBV5-4 and TRBJ2-7, with 11 bases matching TRBD2. The CDR3 contains 16 residues. With 4 bases clipped from V and 2 bases from J, the junction kept 8 bases outside the gene matches. Germline assignment: CDR1 SGHNT and CDR2 YYREEE (reference sequence). This chain's CDR3 is CASSPSGTSGTYEQYF. DNA for the CDR3: TGTGCCAGCAGCCCGAGCGGGACTAGCGGTACCTACGAGCAGTACTTC.

V is TRBV7-2 and J is TRBJ2-2, with 7 bases that match TRBD2. The V gene's germline CDR1 is SGHTA and CDR2 FQGNSA. V lost 0 bases and J lost 4; bases outside the gene matches: 5. The CDR3 totals 16 residues. CDR3 nucleotide sequence: TGTGCCAGCAGCTTAGCGGGAGGGCCCGTCACCGGGGAGCTGTTTTTT. Amino acid sequence: CASSLAGGPVTGELFF.

The V call is TRBV27, the J call TRBJ1-3, with 10 nucleotides matching TRBD1. Germline trimming cut 2 bases from V and 3 bases from J; bases unmatched to any gene: 7. This CDR3 spans 17 amino acids. The germline CDR1 and CDR2 sequences are MNHEY and SMNVEV (reference sequence). DNA of the CDR3: TGTGCCAGCAGTTTAATCCCCGGGACAGGGGTTGGAAACACCATATATTTT. It translates to CASSLIPGTGVGNTIYF.

Of note for this clone: A far larger clone lies a single base away; this is likely a read error. The chain is built from TRBV5-1 and TRBJ1-4; D remains ambiguous. Trimming cost V 1 base and J 0 bases, with 10 bases left between them. Germline CDR1 SGHRS, CDR2 YFSETQ. CDR3 size: 16 residues. This CDR3 reads CASSLRAAATNEKLFF. Here the CDR3 DNA reads TGCGCCAGCAGCTTGAGGGCAGCAGCAACTAATGAAAAACTGTTTTTT. Using reference TRBV5-1 and TRBJ1-4 for the parts outside the CDR3, the full variable domain is KAGVTQTPRYLIKTRGQQVTLSCSPISGHRSVSWYQQTPGQGLQFLFEYFSETQRNKGNFPGRFSGRQFSNSRSEMNVSTLELGDSALYLCASSLRAAATNEKLFFGSGTQLSVL.

The rearrangement links TRBV18 to TRBJ2-3; TRBD2 is a possible D gene (6 bases). The V and J ends lost 0 bases and 1 base respectively, with 8 bases between them. Germline values: CDR1 KGHSH, CDR2 LQKENI. The CDR3 extends over 15 amino acids. CDR3 in DNA: TGTGCCAGCTCACCACCGCAGCGGGGCACAGATACGCAGTATTTT. As protein: CASSPPQRGTDTQYF.

The J gene is TRBJ2-5, the V gene TRBV28; a possible D gene is TRBD1 (5 bases). The CDR3 is made up of 15 amino acids. Deletions cut 7 bases from V and 5 bases from J, with 20 bases between. The germline gives CDR1 MDHEN, CDR2 SYDVKM. CDR3 in amino acids: CASTPVAGRMETQYF. CDR3 sequence (DNA): TGTGCCAGCACCCCGGTGGCAGGGCGGATGGAGACCCAGTACTTC.

The rearrangement joins TRBV5-1 to TRBJ1-4, with TRBD1 as a possible D gene (5 bases). The CDR3 totals 13 residues. Deletions cut 4 bases from V and 5 bases from J, with 9 bases between. Germline CDR1 reads SGHRS; CDR2 reads YFSETQ. CDR3 sequence reads: CASSLGENEKLFF. In DNA, the CDR3 is TGCGCCAGCAGCCTGGGGGAAAATGAAAAACTGTTTTTT.

Points on this clone: Since a much larger clone is just one base distant, this may be a read error. Other DNA sequences of this sample code for an identical CDR3. The chain links TRBV5-4 to TRBJ2-1, with 8 bases that match TRBD2. The V gene's germline CDR1 is SGHNT and CDR2 YYREEE (reference sequence). This CDR3 spans 14 amino acids. CDR3 DNA sequence: TGTGCTAGCAGGCAGGGACTAGGGGGCAATGAGCAGTTCTTC. It yields the protein CASRQGLGGNEQFF. The whole variable domain, filled in from reference TRBV5-4 and TRBJ2-1, reads ETGVTQSPTHLIKTRGQQVTLRCSSQSGHNTVSWYQQALGQGPQFIFQYYREEENGRGNFPPRFSGLQFPNYSSELNVNALELDDSALYLCASRQGLGGNEQFFGPGTRLTVL.

Comment on this clone: A far larger clone is one nucleotide away, so this likely arose from a read error. The V and J genes are TRBV30 and TRBJ2-5; D is uncertain. The CDR3 extends over 13 amino acids. Germline V gene sequence: CDR1 GTSNPN, CDR2 SVGIG (reference sequence). V lost 2 bases to trimming and J lost 1 base, with 8 bases between them. In DNA, the CDR3 is TGTGCCTGGAGTCACTGGGGCCAAGAGACCCAGTACTTC. Its translation: CAWSHWGQETQYF.